Shown below are 16 T cell receptor beta chains from a single sample sequenced in a study of cytomegalovirus exposure and HLA in healthy donors. The PCR used 60 Vbeta and 13 Jbeta primers. TCRdb's copy holds only in-frame clones and misses some; the assay was immunoSEQ multiplex PCR. The table lists some 170,000 clones, about 81% of them singletons. Input material: PBMCs. The source is a woman aged 18 to 35 in good health and CMV-seronegative.

This clone was recorded once. J is TRBJ2-2 and V is TRBV5-1; 7 nucleotides match TRBD1. The ends lost 5 bases at V and 0 bases at J; junction bases unmatched: 1. CDR3 length: 14 residues. The germline V gene encodes CDR1 SGHRS and CDR2 YFSETQ. As DNA, the CDR3 is TGCGCCAGCAGAGGACAGGCGAACACCGGGGAGCTGTTTTTT. Amino acid sequence: CASRGQANTGELFF.

V is TRBV7-9 and J is TRBJ2-3, with D perhaps matching TRBD2 (5 bases). V lost 2 bases and J 4 bases, leaving 16 bases between the germline ends. The CDR3 runs 16 residues. Germline CDR1 SEHNR, CDR2 FQNEAQ (reference sequence). CDR3 amino acids: CASSLYLLLGADTQYF. CDR3 nucleotides: TGTGCCAGCAGCTTATACCTCCTGCTCGGGGCAGATACGCAGTATTTT.

The genes are TRBV7-9 and TRBJ2-7, with 8 positions matching TRBD1. The V and J ends lost 5 bases and 5 bases, in that order; junction bases with no gene match: 8. CDR3 size: 14 residues. Germline V gene data show CDR1 as SEHNR and CDR2 as FQNEAQ (reference sequence). The CDR3 coding sequence is TGTGCCAGCAGCCGAGACAGGGGTCCCAACGAGCAGTACTTC. It yields the protein CASSRDRGPNEQYF.

This sequence joins TRBV5-4 and TRBJ2-7, with 7 nucleotides matching TRBD1. The V gene's germline CDR1 is SGHNT and CDR2 YYREEE (reference sequence). The CDR3 covers 15 residues. Losses at the gene ends were 4 bases for V and 0 bases for J; bases not matched to a gene: 7. The CDR3 DNA sequence: TGTGCCAGCAGCCGCCGGGACAGCTTCTCCTACGAGCAGTACTTC. Amino acids: CASSRRDSFSYEQYF.

This clone has just a few counts. V usage is TRBV6-4 and J usage is TRBJ2-7; the match to TRBD2 covers 8 bases. Losses at the gene ends were 3 bases for V and 2 bases for J; bases not matched to a gene: 6. CDR3 length: 15 residues. CDR1 and CDR2 from the germline V gene are MRHNA and SNTAGT. The CDR3, as DNA: TGTGCCAGCAGTGAGCAAGCGGGAGAGGCCTACGAGCAGTACTTC. Translating it yields CASSEQAGEAYEQYF.

The chain carries TRBV11-2 and TRBJ2-7; 10 nucleotides align to TRBD1. This CDR3 has 15 amino acids. Germline CDR1 is SGHAT and CDR2 is FQNNGV. J gave up 3 bases and V 5 bases, and 7 bases lay outside the gene matches. The CDR3 DNA follows: TGTGCCAGCAGCCCGGACCGGGACAGGGGCTACGAGCAGTACTTC. It yields the protein CASSPDRDRGYEQYF.

The J gene is TRBJ2-3, the V gene TRBV4-1, with TRBD2 matching 12 bases. J gave up 1 base and V 0 bases, and 11 bases lay outside the gene matches. Germline V gene sequence: CDR1 MGHRA, CDR2 YSYEKL. The CDR3 covers 20 residues. CDR3 loop: CASSQDLGEPSGGGTDTQYF. The DNA of the CDR3 is TGCGCCAGCAGCCAAGATCTCGGGGAGCCTAGCGGGGGGGGCACAGATACGCAGTATTTT.

This chain uses TRBV15 with TRBJ1-4, with 11 nucleotides matching TRBD1. The germline CDR1 and CDR2 sequences are LNHNV and YYDKDF (reference sequence). This CDR3 spans 15 amino acids. The V gene end was trimmed by 1 base and the J gene end by 7 bases; junction bases not matched to a gene: 2. For the CDR3, the DNA is TGTGCCACCAGCAGAGGAGGGACAGGGGGTGAAAAACTGTTTTTT. It translates to CATSRGGTGGEKLFF.

The sample holds a few counts of this clone. The chain recombines TRBV2 with TRBJ1-5; D gene ambiguous. The CDR3 is 14 amino acids. V lost 8 bases and J lost 0, with 11 bases in between. The germline CDR1 and CDR2 sequences are SNHLY and FYNNEI. The CDR3 loop reads CASQVGHSNQPQHF. The DNA for the CDR3 is TGTGCCAGCCAGGTTGGGCATAGCAATCAGCCCCAGCATTTT. The full variable domain, rest sourced from reference TRBV2 and TRBJ1-5, is EPEVTQTPSHQVTQMGQEVILRCVPISNHLYFYWYRQILGQKVEFLVSFYNNEISEKSEIFDDQFSVERPDGSNFTLKIRSTKLEDSAMYFCASQVGHSNQPQHFGDGTRLSIL.

The chain links TRBV5-6 to TRBJ2-6; D not resolved. CDR1 SGHDT and CDR2 YYEEEE come from the germline V gene. V was trimmed by 2 bases and J by 0 bases, leaving 12 bases between them. The CDR3 is made up of 17 amino acids. CDR3 in amino acids: CASSFSHVRSGANVLTF. Here the CDR3 DNA reads TGTGCCAGCAGCTTCTCTCACGTGCGCTCTGGGGCCAACGTCCTGACTTTC.

The chain uses TRBV11-2 and TRBJ2-2; D may be TRBD1 (6 bases). Per the germline V gene, CDR1 is SGHAT and CDR2 is FQNNGV. V lost 6 bases and J lost 2, with 10 bases in between. This CDR3 has 14 residues. The CDR3 region has the DNA TGTGCCAGCAGGCACAGGGTCAACACCGGGGAGCTGTTTTTT. Translation gives CASRHRVNTGELFF.

The chain is built from TRBV6-1 and TRBJ1-1; D gene uncertain. The CDR3 contains 12 residues. V was shortened by 4 bases and J by 7 bases, with 10 bases between the two germline ends. Germline loops: CDR1 MNHNS, CDR2 SASEGT. This CDR3 is CASSVEPFEAFF. CDR3 coding DNA: TGTGCCAGCAGTGTAGAACCGTTTGAAGCTTTCTTT.

V gene TRBV7-8 combines with J gene TRBJ2-5; 7 nucleotides agree with TRBD2. With the DNA end fitting TRBJ2-7 better, the J assignment may be wrong. CDR1 is SGHVS, CDR2 FQNEAQ, per germline. The CDR3 runs to 17 residues. CDR3 DNA: TGTGCCAGCAGCTTAGCGCGGCCGGCGGGAGCGTGGTACGAGCAGTACTTC. Encoded protein: CASSLARPAGAWYEQYF.

The chain links TRBV5-1 to TRBJ2-2; D possibly corresponds to TRBD2 (7 bases). The CDR3 contains 15 residues. V was pared by 2 bases and J by 5 bases, with 13 bases between. Germline values: CDR1 SGHRS, CDR2 YFSETQ. CDR3 bases: TGCGCCAGCAGCTTCGGGGGGCTTAGGACCGGGGAGCTGTTTTTT. Its protein is CASSFGGLRTGELFF.

This sequence joins TRBV2 and TRBJ2-7; perhaps TRBD1 as D (6 bases). This CDR3 region has 12 residues. Germline V gives CDR1 SNHLY, CDR2 FYNNEI. The germline V and J ends were trimmed by 4 bases and 10 bases, with 14 bases remaining between them. CDR3 bases: TGTGCCAGCAGTGTATGGGGGCGTTCCCAGTACTTC. It is translated as CASSVWGRSQYF. Variable domain in full (rest from reference TRBV2 and TRBJ2-7): EPEVTQTPSHQVTQMGQEVILRCVPISNHLYFYWYRQILGQKVEFLVSFYNNEISEKSEIFDDQFSVERPDGSNFTLKIRSTKLEDSAMYFCASSVWGRSQYFGPGTRLTVT.

This chain joins TRBV9 and TRBJ1-3; D may be TRBD1 (5 bases). CDR1 and CDR2 from the germline V gene are SGDLS and YYNGEE. V lost 3 bases to trimming and J lost 6 bases, with 13 bases between them. This CDR3 is 14 amino acids long. CDR3 region: CASSAGDPVNTIYF. The CDR3 bases are TGTGCCAGCAGCGCGGGGGACCCTGTAAACACCATATATTTT.